Below, one T cell receptor (beta chain) is given with its context. The CDR3 spans 15 residues. Germline V gene data show CDR1 as MNHEY and CDR2 as SVGEGT. J lost 2 bases, V lost 5 bases, and 3 bases had no gene match. Measured with immunoSEQ multiplex PCR; TCRdb has only the in-frame clones, and not every one. Here the sample spans over 200,000 clones, roughly nine tenths being singletons. The data were obtained in a study of blood T cell repertoires in COVID-19. About the study: Samples of COVID-19 (acute and convalescent) were obtained from the United States, Italy and Spain.

Cohorts were determined from participant-reported clinical history. Donors in Cohort 3 counted as recovered after two negative PCRs, clearance, or symptom resolution. The receptor was isolated from a man aged 30-40 years who had recovered from COVID-19. Sequencing was performed on PBMCs or T cells enriched from blood (not recorded which). The V call is TRBV6-2 or TRBV6-3, the J call TRBJ1-2, with TRBD1 matching over 12 bases. The CDR3 DNA sequence: TGTGCCAGCAGTGCCGGGACAGGGGGCAACTATGGCTACACCTTC. It specifies CASSAGTGGNYGYTF.